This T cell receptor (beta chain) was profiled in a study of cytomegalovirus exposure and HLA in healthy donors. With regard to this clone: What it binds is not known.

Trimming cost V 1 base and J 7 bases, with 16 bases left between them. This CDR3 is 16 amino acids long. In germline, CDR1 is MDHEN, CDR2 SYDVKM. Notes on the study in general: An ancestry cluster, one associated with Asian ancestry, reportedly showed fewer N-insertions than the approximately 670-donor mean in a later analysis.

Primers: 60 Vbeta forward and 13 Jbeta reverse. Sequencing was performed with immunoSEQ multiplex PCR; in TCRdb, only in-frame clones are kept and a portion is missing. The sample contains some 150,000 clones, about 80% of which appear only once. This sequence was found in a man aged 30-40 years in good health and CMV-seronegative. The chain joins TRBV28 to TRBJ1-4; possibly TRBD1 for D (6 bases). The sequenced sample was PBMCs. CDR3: CASSLSPGTSGEKLFF. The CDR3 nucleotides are TGTGCCAGCAGTTTATCCCCCGGGACATCTGGTGAAAAACTGTTTTTT. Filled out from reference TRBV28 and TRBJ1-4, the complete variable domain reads DVKVTQSSRYLVKRTGEKVFLECVQDMDHENMFWYRQDPGLGLRLIYFSYDVKMKEKGDIPEGYSVSREKKERFSLILESASTNQTSMYLCASSLSPGTSGEKLFFGSGTQLSVL.